This TCR beta chain was observed in a study of blood T cell repertoires in COVID-19. Measured with immunoSEQ multiplex PCR; TCRdb has only the in-frame clones, and not every one. The sample carries 100,000 to 150,000 clones, roughly four fifths recorded once. In germline, CDR1 is LGHDT, CDR2 YNNKEL (reference sequence). V trimming: 4 bases; J trimming: 1 base; junction bases outside the gene matches: 2. The CDR3 extends over 14 amino acids. This clone was counted only a few times. Different DNA sequences within this sample yield the same CDR3. Participant age was roughly 18 to 89 years, and participants resided in approximately 24 US areas. Participants had their cohort set by participant-reported clinical history.

The clonotype comes from a man aged 40-50 years with acute COVID-19. The rearrangement joins TRBV3-1 (or the pseudogene TRBV3-2) to TRBJ2-7, with 9 nucleotides matching TRBD1. The sequencing input was PBMCs or T cells enriched from blood (not recorded which). The CDR3 nucleotides are TGTGCCAGCAGCCCCGGACAGGGGTCCTACGAGCAGTACTTC. Translated, it gives CASSPGQGSYEQYF.